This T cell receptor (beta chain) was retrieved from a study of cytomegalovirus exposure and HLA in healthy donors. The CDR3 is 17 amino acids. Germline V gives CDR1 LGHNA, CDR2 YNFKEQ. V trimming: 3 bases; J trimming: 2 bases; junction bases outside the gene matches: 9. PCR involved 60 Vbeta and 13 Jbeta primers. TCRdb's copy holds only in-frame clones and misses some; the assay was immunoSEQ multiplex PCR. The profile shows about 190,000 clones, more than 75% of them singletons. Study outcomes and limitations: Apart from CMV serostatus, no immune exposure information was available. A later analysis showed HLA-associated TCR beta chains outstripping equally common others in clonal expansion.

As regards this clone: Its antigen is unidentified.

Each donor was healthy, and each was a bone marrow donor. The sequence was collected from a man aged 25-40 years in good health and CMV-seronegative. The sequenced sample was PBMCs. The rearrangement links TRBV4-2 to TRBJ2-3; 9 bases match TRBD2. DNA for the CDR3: TGTGCCAGCAGCCATACGCGGGCTAGCGGGGACACAGATACGCAGTATTTT. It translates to CASSHTRASGDTDTQYF.